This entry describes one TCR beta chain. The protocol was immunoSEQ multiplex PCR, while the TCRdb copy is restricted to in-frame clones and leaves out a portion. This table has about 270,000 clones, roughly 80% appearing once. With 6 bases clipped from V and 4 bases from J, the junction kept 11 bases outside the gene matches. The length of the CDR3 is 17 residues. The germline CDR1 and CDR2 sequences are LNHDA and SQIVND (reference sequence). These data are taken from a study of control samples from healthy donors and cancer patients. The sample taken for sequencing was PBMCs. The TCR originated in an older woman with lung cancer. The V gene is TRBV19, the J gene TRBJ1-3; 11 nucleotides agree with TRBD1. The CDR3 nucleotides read TGTGCCAGTAGACGAGACTCGGACAGGGGGCAAGGAAACACCATATATTTT. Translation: CASRRDSDRGQGNTIYF.